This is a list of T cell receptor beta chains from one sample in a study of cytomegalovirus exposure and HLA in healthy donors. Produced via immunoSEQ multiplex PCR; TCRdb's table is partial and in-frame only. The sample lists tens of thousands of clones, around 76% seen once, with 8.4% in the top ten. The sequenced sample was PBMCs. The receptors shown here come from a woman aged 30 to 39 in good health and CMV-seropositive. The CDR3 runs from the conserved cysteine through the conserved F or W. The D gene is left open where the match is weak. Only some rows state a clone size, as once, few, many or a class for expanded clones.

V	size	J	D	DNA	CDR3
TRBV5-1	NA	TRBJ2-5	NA	TGCGCCAGCAGCGTGTCGGGCGGGCAGCAGTACTTC	CASSVSGGQQYF
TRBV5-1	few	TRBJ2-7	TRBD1	TGCGCCAGCAGCTTAAACCCAGGGACAGGTAGCTACGAGCAGTACTTC	CASSLNPGTGSYEQYF
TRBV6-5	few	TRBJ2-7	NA	TGTGCCGGCAGTTACGGCGGCGGCGGCTACGAGCAGTACTTC	CAGSYGGGGYEQYF
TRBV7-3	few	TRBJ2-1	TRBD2	TGTGCCAGCAGCTCCACCCGGACTAGCGGGGGGGCCGATGAGCAGTTCTTC	CASSSTRTSGGADEQFF
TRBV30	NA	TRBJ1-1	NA	TGTGCCTGTCCTGTTTCGAACACTGAAGCTTTCTTT	CACPVSNTEAFF
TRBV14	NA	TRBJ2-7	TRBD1	TGTGCCAGCAGCCAGAACCTGGTCCGGGACAGGGCGTATCACGAGCAGTACTTC	CASSQNLVRDRAYHEQYF
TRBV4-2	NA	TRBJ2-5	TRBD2	TGTGCCAGCAGCCAAGGTTATCTAGCGGGGGGGTTTCAAGAGACCCAGTACTTC	CASSQGYLAGGFQETQYF
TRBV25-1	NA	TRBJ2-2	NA	TGTGCCAGCAGTGAATCTCACATCGCCGGGGAGCTGTTTTTT	CASSESHIAGELFF
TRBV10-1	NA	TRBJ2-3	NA	TGCGCCAGCAGTGATATACAGGGAGTTTTCACAGATACGCAGTATTTT	CASSDIQGVFTDTQYF
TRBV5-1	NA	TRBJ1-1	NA	TGCGCCAGCAGCCCACTCAACAAGGGGGCTGAAGCTTTCTTT	CASSPLNKGAEAFF
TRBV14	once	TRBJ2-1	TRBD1	TGTGCCAGCAGCCAAGATAAATCGGGACAGGGGGGATACAATGAGCAGTTCTTC	CASSQDKSGQGGYNEQFF
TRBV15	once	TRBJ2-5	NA	TGTGCCACCAGCAACGAGGGTTTTCACTTTAGGGAGACCCAGTACTTC	CATSNEGFHFRETQYF
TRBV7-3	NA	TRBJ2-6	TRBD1	TGTGCCAGCAGCAGACAGGGGGCTGGGGCCAACGTCCTGACTTTC	CASSRQGAGANVLTF
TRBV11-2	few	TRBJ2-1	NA	TGTGCCAGCAGCTTAGCCGGTAATGAGCAGTTCTTC	CASSLAGNEQFF
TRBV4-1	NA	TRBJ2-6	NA	TGCGCCAGCAGCCAAGACCCCTTCTTGAGGGACTCTGGGGCCAACGTCCTGACTTTC	CASSQDPFLRDSGANVLTF
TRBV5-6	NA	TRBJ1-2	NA	TGTGCCAGCAGCTTTATTACGGACACGGCCAATTGGGGCTACACCTTC	CASSFITDTANWGYTF
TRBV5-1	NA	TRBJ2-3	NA	TGCGCCAGCAGAGACGGGAGCACAGATACGCAGTATTTT	CASRDGSTDTQYF
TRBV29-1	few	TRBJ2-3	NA	NA	CSVGEGTGEYF
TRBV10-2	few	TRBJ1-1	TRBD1	TGCGCCAGCAGTGAGAGGCAGGGGGACACTGAAGCTTTCTTT	CASSERQGDTEAFF
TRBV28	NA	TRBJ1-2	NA	TGTGCCAGCAGTTTAGGAGGCGAGAGCGCCTATGGCTACACCTTC	CASSLGGESAYGYTF
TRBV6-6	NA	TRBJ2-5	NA	TGTGCCAGCAGTTACTCGAGAGAGACCCAGTACTTC	CASSYSRETQYF
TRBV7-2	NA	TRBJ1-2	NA	TGTGCCAGCAGCTTACTTGGACAGTATGGCTACACCTTC	CASSLLGQYGYTF
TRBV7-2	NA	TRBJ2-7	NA	TGTGCCAGCAGCTTAGAGCCCGGGAGCCTGTACGAGCAGTACTTC	CASSLEPGSLYEQYF
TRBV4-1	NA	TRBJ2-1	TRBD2	TGCGCCAGCAGCTACCCCGGACTAGCGGGAGGTGAGCAGTTCTTC	CASSYPGLAGGEQFF
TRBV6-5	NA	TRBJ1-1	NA	TGTGCCAGCAGATCACAGGGAGCCACTGAAGCTTTCTTT	CASRSQGATEAFF
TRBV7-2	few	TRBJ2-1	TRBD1	TGTGCCAGCAGCCCCCCGACAGGGTATGAGCAGTTCTTC	CASSPPTGYEQFF
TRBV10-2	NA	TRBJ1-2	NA	TGCGCCAGCAGTGAAAGGGGTTTGGGGGGGCACGACTATGGCTACACCTTC	CASSERGLGGHDYGYTF